This T cell receptor beta chain was found in a study of blood T cells in healthy people across ages. General study results and limits: A greater number of naive CD4+ cells and higher diversity distinguished long-lived donors from aged donors. Across the age range, TCR beta diversity per million T cells fell in a roughly linear way.

This clonotype was recorded a few times. No antigen is known for it. Together with a sample-barcoded 5' primer, a J-beta primer mix was included in a second PCR lasting about 7 to 11 cycles. TCRdb reanalysed the 5' RACE reads using MiXCR and keeps one entry per CDR3 protein. The profile shows about 670,000 distinct CDR3 sequences, 40% to 45% of them singletons. The authors isolated at least 6 million PBMCs per sample. Input material: blood. The source of this sequence is a man at least 80 years old in good health.

CDR3: CATGRGASGANEQFF. The CDR3 DNA follows: TGTGCCACCGGACGGGGGGCCTCAGGCGCCAATGAGCAGTTCTTC. The rearrangement uses TRBV15 and TRBJ2-1; tentatively, D is TRBD2 (7 bases). V shed 8 bases and J shed 6 bases, with 20 bases lying between them. The germline V gene has CDR1 LNHNV and CDR2 YYDKDF (reference sequence). This CDR3 has 15 residues.